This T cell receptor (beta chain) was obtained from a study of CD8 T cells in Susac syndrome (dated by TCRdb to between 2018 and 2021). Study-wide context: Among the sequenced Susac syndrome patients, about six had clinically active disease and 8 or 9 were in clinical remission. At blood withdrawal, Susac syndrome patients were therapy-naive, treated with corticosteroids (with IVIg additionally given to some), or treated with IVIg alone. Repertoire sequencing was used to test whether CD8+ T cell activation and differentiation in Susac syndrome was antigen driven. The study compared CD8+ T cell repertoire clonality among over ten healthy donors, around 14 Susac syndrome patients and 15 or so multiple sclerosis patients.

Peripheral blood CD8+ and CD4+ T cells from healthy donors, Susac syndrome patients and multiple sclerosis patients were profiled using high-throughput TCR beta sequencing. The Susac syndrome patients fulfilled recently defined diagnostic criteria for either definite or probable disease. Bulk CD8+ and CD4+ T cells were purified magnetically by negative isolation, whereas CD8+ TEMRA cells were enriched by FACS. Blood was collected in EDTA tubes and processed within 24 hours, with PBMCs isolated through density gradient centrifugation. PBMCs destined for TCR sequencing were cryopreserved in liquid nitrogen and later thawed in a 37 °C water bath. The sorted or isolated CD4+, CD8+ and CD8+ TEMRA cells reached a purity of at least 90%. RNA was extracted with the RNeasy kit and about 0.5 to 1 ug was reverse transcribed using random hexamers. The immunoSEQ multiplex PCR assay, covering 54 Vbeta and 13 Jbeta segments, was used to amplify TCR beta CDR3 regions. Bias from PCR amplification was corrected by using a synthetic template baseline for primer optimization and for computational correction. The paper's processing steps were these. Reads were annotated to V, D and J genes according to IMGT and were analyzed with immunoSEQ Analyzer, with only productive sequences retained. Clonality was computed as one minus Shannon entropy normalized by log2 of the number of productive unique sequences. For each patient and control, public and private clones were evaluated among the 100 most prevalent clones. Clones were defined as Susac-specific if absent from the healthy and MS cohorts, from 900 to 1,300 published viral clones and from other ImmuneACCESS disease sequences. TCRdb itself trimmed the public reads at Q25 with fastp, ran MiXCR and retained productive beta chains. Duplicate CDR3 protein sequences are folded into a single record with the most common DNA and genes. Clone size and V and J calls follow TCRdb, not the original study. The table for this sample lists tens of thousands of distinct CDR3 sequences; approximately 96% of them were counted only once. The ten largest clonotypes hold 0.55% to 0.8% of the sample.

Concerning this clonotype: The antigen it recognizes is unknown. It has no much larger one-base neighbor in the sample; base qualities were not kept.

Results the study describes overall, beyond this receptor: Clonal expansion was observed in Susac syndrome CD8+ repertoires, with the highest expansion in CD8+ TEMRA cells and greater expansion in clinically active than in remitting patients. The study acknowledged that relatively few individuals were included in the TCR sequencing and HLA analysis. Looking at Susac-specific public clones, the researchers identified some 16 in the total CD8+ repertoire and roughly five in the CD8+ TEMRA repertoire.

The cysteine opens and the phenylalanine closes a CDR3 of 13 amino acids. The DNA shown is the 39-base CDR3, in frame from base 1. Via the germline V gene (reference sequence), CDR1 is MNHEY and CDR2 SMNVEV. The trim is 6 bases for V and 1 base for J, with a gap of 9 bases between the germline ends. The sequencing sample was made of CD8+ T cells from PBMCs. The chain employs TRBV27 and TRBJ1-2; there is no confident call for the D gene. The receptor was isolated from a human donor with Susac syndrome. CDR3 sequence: CASRVDLNYGYTF. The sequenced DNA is TGTGCCAGCAGGGTAGACCTTAACTATGGCTACACCTTC.